This TCR beta chain appears in the sequencing data of a study of cytomegalovirus exposure and HLA in healthy donors. This CDR3 comprises 15 residues. The V and J ends lost 1 base and 3 bases respectively, with 12 bases between them. The germline gives CDR1 LGHNA, CDR2 YNFKEQ. The PCR used 60 Vbeta and 13 Jbeta primers. Produced via immunoSEQ multiplex PCR; TCRdb's table is partial and in-frame only. The sample includes approximately 110,000 clones, roughly 71% of them seen just once. The V call is TRBV4-2, the J call TRBJ1-1; tentatively, D is TRBD1 (5 bases). This clonotype originated in a middle-aged man in good health and CMV-seropositive. The sample was PBMCs. CDR3 bases: TGTGCCAGCAGCCAAGCTTGGGGCGCGTACACTGAAGCTTTCTTT. It codes for CASSQAWGAYTEAFF.